The 27 T cell receptor beta chains in this list originate from one sample, sequenced in a study of T cells after yellow fever vaccination. TCRdb itself ran the 5' RACE reads through MiXCR, one entry per CDR3 protein. The sample has 450,000 to 550,000 distinct CDR3 sequences; around a fifth are singletons. The sample here was PBMCs, taken less than 25 days after the first yellow fever vaccination. These receptors came from a man between 18 and 35 years old who received the YFV17D yellow fever vaccine.

This clonotype has more than one count but fewer than ten. This chain uses TRBV5-1 with TRBJ2-1; 8 nucleotides match TRBD1. The ends lost 3 bases at V and 3 bases at J; junction bases unmatched: 8. This CDR3 comprises 16 residues. From germline, CDR1 is SGHRS and CDR2 YFSETQ. The CDR3 here is CASSSNSGGFYNEQFF. CDR3 DNA sequence: TGCGCCAGCAGCTCCAACTCAGGGGGCTTCTACAATGAGCAGTTCTTC.

The chain employs TRBV30 and TRBJ1-5; D is possibly TRBD1 (5 bases). Germline CDR1 is GTSNPN and CDR2 is SVGIG (reference sequence). V lost 4 bases and J 4 bases, leaving 11 bases between the germline ends. This CDR3 comprises 13 residues. This CDR3 reads CAWTEGLNQPQHF. Written as DNA, the CDR3 is TGTGCCTGGACTGAGGGGCTGAATCAGCCCCAGCATTTT.

This clonotype was counted once. A much larger clone sits a single nucleotide away, making a read error possible. This chain joins TRBV5-1 and TRBJ2-1; 11 positions agree with TRBD2. CDR1 SGHRS and CDR2 YFSETQ come from the germline V gene. The CDR3 is made up of 15 amino acids. V lost 4 bases to trimming and J lost 12 bases; unmatched junction nucleotides: 12. Written as DNA, the CDR3 is TGCGCCAGCAGCCTGGGACTAGCGGTGGGCCGTGTGCAGTTCTTC. Its translation is CASSLGLAVGRVQFF.

A few counts support this clonotype. J is TRBJ2-7 and V is TRBV14; a weak D match, TRBD1 (5 bases). The CDR3 contains 16 residues. V was cut by 3 bases and J by 3 bases, with 18 bases left in between. The germline V gene has CDR1 SGHDN and CDR2 FVKESK. The CDR3 DNA is TGTGCCAGCAGCCACACCAGGACAAAAAGCCGCTACGAGCAGTACTTC. It encodes CASSHTRTKSRYEQYF.

A few counts support this clonotype. The chain carries TRBV20-1 and TRBJ2-3; D unresolved. V was pared by 0 bases and J by 6 bases, with 10 bases between. The CDR3 runs 13 residues. Per germline, CDR1 DFQATT and CDR2 SNEGSKA (reference sequence). The CDR3 is CSARDADLDTQYF. The CDR3 bases are TGCAGTGCTAGAGACGCAGACTTGGATACGCAGTATTTT.

V and J are TRBV12-3 or TRBV12-4 and TRBJ1-4; D is uncertain. This CDR3 contains 12 residues. V lost 6 bases, J lost 0 bases, and 2 bases lay in between. Here the CDR3 DNA reads TGTGCCAGCAGAGCAACTAATGAAAAACTGTTTTTT. Translating it yields CASRATNEKLFF.

This rearrangement joins TRBV5-1 to TRBJ2-1; D is possibly TRBD1 or TRBD2 (6 bases each). V was shortened by 4 bases and J by 0 bases, with 14 bases between the two germline ends. The germline CDR1 and CDR2 sequences are SGHRS and YFSETQ. The CDR3 is made up of 16 amino acids. The CDR3 DNA is TGCGCCAGCAGCCCCAGGGGAGGCAACTCCTACAATGAGCAGTTCTTC. This codes for CASSPRGGNSYNEQFF.

This sequence joins TRBV9 and TRBJ2-1, with 9 bases aligning to TRBD2. Germline V lookup: CDR1 SGDLS, CDR2 YYNGEE. This CDR3 contains 14 residues. The junction had 3 bases not matched to a gene; V was cut back by 0 bases and J by 8 bases. The CDR3 sequence is CASSVVAGGYEQFF. The CDR3 DNA is TGTGCCAGCAGCGTAGTGGCGGGGGGGTATGAGCAGTTCTTC.

This clonotype was counted a few times. This rearrangement joins TRBV19 to TRBJ1-1; 7 nucleotides match TRBD1. V lost 8 bases, J lost 5 bases, and 11 bases stayed unmatched. CDR3 length: 14 amino acids. Germline CDR1 and CDR2: LNHDA and SQIVND (reference sequence). DNA of the CDR3: TGTGCCAGTTCCAAACAGGGGTCTCGGACTGAAGCTTTCTTT. This translates into CASSKQGSRTEAFF.

DNA of the CDR3: TGTGCCAGCAGCCCCCCGGGGTGGGGGAACTATGGCTACACCTTC. Amino acids: CASSPPGWGNYGYTF. The chain couples TRBV28 to TRBJ1-2; the D gene is possibly TRBD1 (5 bases). V shed 6 bases and J shed 2 bases, with 16 bases lying between them. The germline gives CDR1 MDHEN, CDR2 SYDVKM. CDR3 length: 15 residues.

V gene TRBV7-2 combines with J gene TRBJ2-7, with 13 nucleotides matching TRBD2. The CDR3 loop spans 15 amino acids. J lost 4 bases, V lost 5 bases, and 5 bases had no gene match. Germline values: CDR1 SGHTA, CDR2 FQGNSA. CDR3 coding DNA: TGTGCCAGCAGCCCCGGGACTAGCGGGGCGTACGAGCAGTACGTC. It translates to CASSPGTSGAYEQYV.

The V and J genes are TRBV5-8 and TRBJ2-7; unclear D gene. Germline CDR1 is SGHTS and CDR2 is YDEGEE. Between the trimmed V and J ends, which lost 2 bases and 0 bases, there was a span of 12 bases. The CDR3 is 15 residues long. The CDR3 DNA follows: TGTGCCAGCAGCTTAGACTCGTCCCTCTCCTACGAGCAGTACTTC. It is translated as CASSLDSSLSYEQYF.

The genes are TRBV12-3 or TRBV12-4 and TRBJ2-1; D remains ambiguous. V was pared by 2 bases and J by 0 bases, with 11 bases between. The CDR3 spans 16 residues. The CDR3 region has the DNA TGTGCCAGCAGTTTATACGCGTACAGCTCCTACAATGAGCAGTTCTTC. It yields the protein CASSLYAYSSYNEQFF.

This clonotype was counted ten times or more. This chain links TRBV7-9 with TRBJ2-1; D uncertain. V lost 2 bases, J lost 10 bases, and 9 bases lay in between. The germline gives CDR1 SEHNR, CDR2 FQNEAQ (reference sequence). This CDR3 has 12 amino acids. The CDR3 bases are TGTGCCAGCAGCTTAACCTCCGGGGAGCAGTTCTTC. It is translated as CASSLTSGEQFF.

V and J are TRBV12-3 or TRBV12-4 and TRBJ2-3; 8 bases are shared with TRBD1. The CDR3 extends over 15 amino acids. The junction had 8 bases not matched to a gene; V was cut back by 3 bases and J by 6 bases. CDR3 sequence reads: CASSFNRGQDDTQYF. DNA for the CDR3: TGTGCCAGCAGTTTCAACAGGGGACAGGACGATACGCAGTATTTT.

The J gene is TRBJ2-1, the V gene TRBV18; 9 nucleotides agree with TRBD1. The V and J ends lost 6 bases and 6 bases, in that order; junction bases with no gene match: 12. CDR3 length equals 16 residues. Germline loops: CDR1 KGHSH, CDR2 LQKENI. The DNA of the CDR3 is TGTGCCAGCTCGCTAACGTCTCCGGGACAGGGCAATGAGCAGTTCTTC. Its protein product is CASSLTSPGQGNEQFF.

The chain couples TRBV7-7 to TRBJ2-5; 7 nucleotides align to TRBD2. The CDR3 is 16 residues long. Looked up from germline, CDR1 is SSHAT and CDR2 is FNYEAQ (reference sequence). V shed 1 base and J 2 bases; nucleotides not matched to a gene: 7. CDR3 loop: CASSLGASGGQETQYF. The CDR3 region has the DNA TGTGCCAGCAGCTTAGGTGCTAGCGGCGGACAAGAGACCCAGTACTTC.

This clonotype turned up a few times. The chain links TRBV7-2 to TRBJ2-1, with D hard to call. This CDR3 contains 15 residues. Germline V gene data show CDR1 as SGHTA and CDR2 as FQGNSA. The V gene lost 4 bases and the J gene lost 4 bases, with 14 bases spanning the gap. CDR3 bases: TGTGCCAGCAGCTCCGGGTCTATCCTATACAATGAGCAGTTCTTC. This translates into CASSSGSILYNEQFF.

A few counts support this clonotype. V is TRBV2 and J is TRBJ2-1; D could derive from TRBD1 or TRBD2 (6 bases each). This CDR3 is built from 15 residues. Germline V gene data show CDR1 as SNHLY and CDR2 as FYNNEI. The ends were cut back, 6 bases at V and 3 bases at J, with 15 bases in the middle. CDR3 in DNA: TGTGCCAGCAGGAGGGGGACTTATGGCTACAATGAGCAGTTCTTC. This encodes CASRRGTYGYNEQFF.

The chain joins TRBV12-3 or TRBV12-4 to TRBJ1-1; TRBD1 is a possible D gene (5 bases). The length of the CDR3 is 15 residues. The V gene lost 2 bases and the J gene lost 5 bases, with 15 bases spanning the gap. CDR3 protein: CASSLQGGGYTEAFF. The CDR3 bases are TGTGCCAGCAGTTTACAGGGCGGGGGGTATACTGAAGCTTTCTTT.

This clonotype was seen a few times. The J gene is TRBJ2-1, the V gene TRBV5-4; D is ambiguous. This CDR3 spans 16 amino acids. CDR1 is SGHNT, CDR2 YYREEE, per germline (reference sequence). V lost 4 bases to trimming and J lost 2 bases, with 16 bases between them. The CDR3 region has the DNA TGTGCCAGCAGCCAGACGAAGGGAAGTACCTACAATGAGCAGTTCTTC. It is translated as CASSQTKGSTYNEQFF.

This clonotype was seen only a few times. The chain uses TRBV11-2 and TRBJ2-2; perhaps TRBD1 as D (6 bases). V was trimmed by 4 bases and J by 8 bases, leaving 26 bases between them. Germline V gives CDR1 SGHAT, CDR2 FQNNGV. This CDR3 is built from 18 residues. For the CDR3, the DNA is TGTGCCAGCAGCTCGGGCGGTGAATGGGGGCTCTCGAGGGGGGAGCTGTTTTTT. Translated, it gives CASSSGGEWGLSRGELFF.

This chain joins TRBV7-2 and TRBJ2-5, with a weak D call TRBD1 (5 bases). The ends were cut back, 4 bases at V and 5 bases at J, with 14 bases in the middle. The germline V gene encodes CDR1 SGHTA and CDR2 FQGNSA. This CDR3 contains 14 residues. The CDR3 spells CASSWGRRTETQYF. CDR3 nucleotide sequence: TGTGCCAGCAGCTGGGGCCGTCGGACCGAGACCCAGTACTTC.

This clonotype turned up a few times. Sequence at one end of the junction differs from germline and may be a read error. The CDR3 reads CVSRGLGTDTQYF. The CDR3 DNA sequence: TGTGTCAGCAGGGGGCTGGGCACAGATACGCAGTATTTT. The chain couples TRBV27 to TRBJ2-3; 8 nucleotides line up with TRBD1. Germline assignment: CDR1 MNHEY and CDR2 SMNVEV (reference sequence). The CDR3 spans 13 residues.

J is TRBJ1-1 and V is TRBV4-1; D may be TRBD1 (5 bases). Trimming cost V 1 base and J 5 bases, with 14 bases left between them. Germline V CDR1 and CDR2: MGHRA, YSYEKL. The CDR3 consists of 15 residues. CDR3 nucleotides: TGCGCCAGCAGCCAAGTAAGGGGTAAGGGGACTGAAGCTTTCTTT. Translating gives CASSQVRGKGTEAFF.

This clonotype has only a few counts. The chain recombines TRBV10-3 with TRBJ1-1; a weak D match, TRBD1 (6 bases). The CDR3 has 16 amino acids. Trimming took 6 bases from V and 0 from J, leaving 17 bases between them. Germline-derived CDR1 and CDR2 are ENHRY and SYGVKD. The CDR3 bases are TGTGCCATCAGGTCGCGGACAGAATTCATGAACACTGAAGCTTTCTTT. It specifies CAIRSRTEFMNTEAFF.

The chain uses TRBV25-1 and TRBJ2-1, with D unclear. The CDR3 consists of 14 residues. Germline V gene sequence: CDR1 MGHDK, CDR2 SYGVNS. The ends were cut back, 4 bases at V and 7 bases at J, with 14 bases in the middle. The CDR3 is CASSAPRSLNEQFF. The DNA for the CDR3 is TGTGCCAGCAGTGCCCCCCGGTCTCTTAATGAGCAGTTCTTC.